This T cell receptor (beta chain) was documented in a study of OX40 agonist ivuxolimab in advanced cancers. Study-wide background: Among those treated, three patients had partial responses, one with hepatocellular carcinoma and two with cutaneous melanoma.

The germline V gene has CDR1 MNHNS and CDR2 SASEGT. The CDR3 runs 17 residues. V dropped 3 bases and J dropped 4; count of bases not matched to a gene: 4. Sequencing was performed with immunoSEQ multiplex PCR; in TCRdb, only in-frame clones are kept and a portion is missing. Found here are under 85,000 clones, approximately 90% of them singletons; the top ten hold more than 4.5%. With respect to this clone: Antigen specificity is unknown.

General study points: A proportion of nonresponders additionally exhibited low normalized T-cell clonal expansion.

This specimen consisted of CD4+ or CD8+ T cells sorted from blood, obtained in a trial of the OX40 agonist ivuxolimab. The sequence came from an adult with an advanced solid tumor such as melanoma, head and neck, liver or kidney cancer. The chain carries TRBV6-1 and TRBJ2-3, with 16 positions matching TRBD2. CDR3: CASSDGTSGRGADTQYF. The DNA of the CDR3 is TGTGCCAGCAGTGACGGGACTAGCGGGAGGGGGGCAGATACGCAGTATTTT.